This T cell receptor beta chain was recovered during a study of blood T cell repertoires in COVID-19. The overall study: Sources were T cells, B-cell-depleted T cells, or PBMCs; the material itself was cDNA or gDNA.

There are 16 residues in the CDR3. The ends lost 5 bases at V and 5 bases at J; junction bases unmatched: 7. Germline CDR1 reads SGHVS; CDR2 reads FNYEAQ. The Seattle site enrolled patients during active infection and followed them longitudinally. Original methodology: Estimation of nucleated cell counts was performed using reference gene primer amplification. This table comes from immunoSEQ multiplex PCR, and its TCRdb copy is limited to in-frame clones, with some not included. Clone size and V and J calls were adopted from that table, with D and trimming inferred from the DNA. Among 250,000 to 400,000 clones listed, about 91% were seen once.

V is TRBV7-6 and J is TRBJ2-5, with 14 bases fitting TRBD2. This clonotype was obtained from a woman in her twenties or thirties with COVID-19, enrolled during active disease. Sample: peripheral blood. This chain's CDR3 is CASSRGLAGGGETQYF. The CDR3 DNA reads as TGTGCCAGCAGCCGCGGACTAGCGGGGGGCGGGGAGACCCAGTACTTC.